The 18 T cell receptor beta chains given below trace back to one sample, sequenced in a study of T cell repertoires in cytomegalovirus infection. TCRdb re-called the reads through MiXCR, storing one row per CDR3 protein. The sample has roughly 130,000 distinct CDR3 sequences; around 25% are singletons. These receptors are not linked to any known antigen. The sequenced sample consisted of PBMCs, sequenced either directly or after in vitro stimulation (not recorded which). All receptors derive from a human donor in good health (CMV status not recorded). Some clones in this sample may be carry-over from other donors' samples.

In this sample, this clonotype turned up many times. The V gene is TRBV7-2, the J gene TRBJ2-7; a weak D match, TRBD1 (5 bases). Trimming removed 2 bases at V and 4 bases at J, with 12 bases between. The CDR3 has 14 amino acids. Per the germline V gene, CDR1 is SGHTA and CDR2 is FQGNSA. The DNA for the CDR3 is TGTGCCAGCAGCTTAAACAGGCCATCATACGAGCAGTACTTC. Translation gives CASSLNRPSYEQYF.

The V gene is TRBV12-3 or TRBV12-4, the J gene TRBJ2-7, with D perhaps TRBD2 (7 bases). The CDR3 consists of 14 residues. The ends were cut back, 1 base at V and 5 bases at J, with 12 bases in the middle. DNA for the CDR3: TGTGCCAGCAGTTTAGGGGGGGGCACAGACGAGCAGTACTTC. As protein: CASSLGGGTDEQYF.

In nucleotides, the CDR3 is TGTGCCAGCAGTCTCGACTTTGCTACGCAGTATTTT. The encoded protein is CASSLDFATQYF. V and J are TRBV7-9 and TRBJ2-3; D is ambiguous. The CDR3 covers 12 residues. Germline CDR1 reads SEHNR; CDR2 reads FQNEAQ (reference sequence). Trimming took off 6 bases at V and 8 bases at J, with 12 bases between the two ends.

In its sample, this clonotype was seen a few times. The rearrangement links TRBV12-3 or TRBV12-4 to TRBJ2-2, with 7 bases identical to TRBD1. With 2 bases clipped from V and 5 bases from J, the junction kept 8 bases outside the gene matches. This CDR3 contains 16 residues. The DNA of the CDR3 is TGTGCCAGCAGTTTACCCACAGGGGCCGGAACCGGGGAGCTGTTTTTT. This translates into CASSLPTGAGTGELFF.

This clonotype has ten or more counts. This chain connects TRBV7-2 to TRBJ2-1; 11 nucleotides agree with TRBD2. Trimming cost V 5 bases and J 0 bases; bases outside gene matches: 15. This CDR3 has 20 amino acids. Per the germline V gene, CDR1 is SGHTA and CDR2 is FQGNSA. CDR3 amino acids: CASSPGGGLAAASSYNEQFF. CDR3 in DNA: TGTGCCAGCAGCCCCGGAGGGGGACTAGCGGCCGCCAGCTCCTACAATGAGCAGTTCTTC. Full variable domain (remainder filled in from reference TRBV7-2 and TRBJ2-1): GAGVSQSPSNKVTEKGKDVELRCDPISGHTALYWYRQSLGQGLEFLIYFQGNSAPDKSGLPSDRFSAERTGGSVSTLTIQRTQQEDSAVYLCASSPGGGLAAASSYNEQFFGPGTRLTVL.

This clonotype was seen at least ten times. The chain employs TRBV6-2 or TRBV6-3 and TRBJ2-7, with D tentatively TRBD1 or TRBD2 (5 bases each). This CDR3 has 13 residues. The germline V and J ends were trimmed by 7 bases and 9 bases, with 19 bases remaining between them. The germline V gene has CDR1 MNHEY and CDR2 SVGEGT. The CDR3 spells CASKNWGRSWQYF. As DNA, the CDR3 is TGTGCCAGCAAGAACTGGGGACGGTCGTGGCAGTACTTC.

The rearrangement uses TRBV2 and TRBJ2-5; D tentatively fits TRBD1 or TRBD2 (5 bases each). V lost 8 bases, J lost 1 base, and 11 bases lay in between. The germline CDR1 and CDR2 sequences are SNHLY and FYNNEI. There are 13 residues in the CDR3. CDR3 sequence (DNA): TGTGCCAGCCTCCGGGACGGCCAAGAGACCCAGTACTTC. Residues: CASLRDGQETQYF.

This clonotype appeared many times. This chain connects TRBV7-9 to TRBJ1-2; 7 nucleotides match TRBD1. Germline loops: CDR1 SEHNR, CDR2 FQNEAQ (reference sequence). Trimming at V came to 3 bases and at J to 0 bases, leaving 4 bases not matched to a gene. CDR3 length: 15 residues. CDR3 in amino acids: CASSFLTGTNYGYTF. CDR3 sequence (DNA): TGTGCCAGCAGCTTTTTGACAGGGACTAACTATGGCTACACCTTC.

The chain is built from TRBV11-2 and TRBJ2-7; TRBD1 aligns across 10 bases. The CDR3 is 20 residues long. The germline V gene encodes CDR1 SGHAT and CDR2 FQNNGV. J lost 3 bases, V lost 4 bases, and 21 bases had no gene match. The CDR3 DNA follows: TGTGCCAGCAGCTACCCTACCCTGGAGGGACAGGGGCCATATCTCTACGAGCAGTACGTC. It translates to CASSYPTLEGQGPYLYEQYV.

CDR3 DNA sequence: TGTGCCAGCAGCCGAGTTGGGGATCAGCCCCAGCATTTT. Protein: CASSRVGDQPQHF. The chain joins TRBV7-9 to TRBJ1-5, with D uncertain. The CDR3 length is 13 residues. The V gene lost 5 bases and the J gene lost 5 bases, with 10 bases spanning the gap. Germline V gene data show CDR1 as SEHNR and CDR2 as FQNEAQ (reference sequence). The entire variable domain, with the rest obtained from reference TRBV7-9 and TRBJ1-5, is as follows: DTGVSQNPRHKITKRGQNVTFRCDPISEHNRLYWYRQTLGQGPEFLTYFQNEAQLEKSRLLSDRFSAERPKGSFSTLEIQRTEQGDSAMYLCASSRVGDQPQHFGDGTRLSIL.

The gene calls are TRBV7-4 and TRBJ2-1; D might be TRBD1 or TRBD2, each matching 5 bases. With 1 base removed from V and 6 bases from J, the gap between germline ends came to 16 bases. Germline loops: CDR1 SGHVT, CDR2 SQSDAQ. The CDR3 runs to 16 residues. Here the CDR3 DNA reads TGTGCCAGCAGCTTAGTCGGGGCCCTTTTCCCCAATGAGCAGTTCTTC. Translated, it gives CASSLVGALFPNEQFF.

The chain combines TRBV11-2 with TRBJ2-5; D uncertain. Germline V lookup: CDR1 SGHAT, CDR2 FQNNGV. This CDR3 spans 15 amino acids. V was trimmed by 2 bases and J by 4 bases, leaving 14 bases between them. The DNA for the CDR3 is TGTGCCAGCAGCTTATCAACTGTCGCCTTAGAGACCCAGTACTTC. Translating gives CASSLSTVALETQYF.

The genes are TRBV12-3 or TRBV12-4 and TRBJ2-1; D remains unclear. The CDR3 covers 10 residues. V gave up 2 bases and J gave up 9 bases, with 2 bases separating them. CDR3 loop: CASSLFEQFF. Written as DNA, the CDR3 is TGTGCCAGCAGTTTATTTGAGCAGTTCTTC.

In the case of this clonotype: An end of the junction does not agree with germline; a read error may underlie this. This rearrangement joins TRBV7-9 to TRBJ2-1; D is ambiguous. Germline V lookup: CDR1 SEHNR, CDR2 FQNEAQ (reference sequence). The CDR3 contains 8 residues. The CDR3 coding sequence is TGTGCCAGCAGCACCGCTGTCTTC. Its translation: CASSTAVF.

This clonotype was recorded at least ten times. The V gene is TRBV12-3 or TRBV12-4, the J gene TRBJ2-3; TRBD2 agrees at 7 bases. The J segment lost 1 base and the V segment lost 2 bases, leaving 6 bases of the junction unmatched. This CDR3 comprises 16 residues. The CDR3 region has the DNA TGTGCCAGCAGTTTATACCTCGCGGGGGGCACAGATACGCAGTATTTT. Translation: CASSLYLAGGTDTQYF.

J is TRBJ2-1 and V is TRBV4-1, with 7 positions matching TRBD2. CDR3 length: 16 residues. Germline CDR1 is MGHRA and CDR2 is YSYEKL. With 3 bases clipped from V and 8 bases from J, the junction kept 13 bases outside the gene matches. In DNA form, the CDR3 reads TGCGCCAGCAGCCAGGTGGGGGGAGGGTTGATGGATGAGCAGTTCTTC. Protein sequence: CASSQVGGGLMDEQFF.

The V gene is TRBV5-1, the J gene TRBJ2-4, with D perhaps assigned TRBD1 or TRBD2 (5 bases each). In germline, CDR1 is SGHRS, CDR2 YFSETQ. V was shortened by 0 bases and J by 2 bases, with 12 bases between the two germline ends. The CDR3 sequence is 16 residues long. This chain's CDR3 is CASSLVGVSTKNIQYF. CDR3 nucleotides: TGCGCCAGCAGCTTGGTGGGGGTATCAACCAAAAACATTCAGTACTTC.

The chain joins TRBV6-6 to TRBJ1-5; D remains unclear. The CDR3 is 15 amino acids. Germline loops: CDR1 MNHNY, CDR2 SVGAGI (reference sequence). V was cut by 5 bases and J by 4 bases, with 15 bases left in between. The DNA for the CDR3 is TGTGCCAGCAGTCCCTCGACGGGGATTAATCAGCCCCAGCATTTT. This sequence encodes CASSPSTGINQPQHF.